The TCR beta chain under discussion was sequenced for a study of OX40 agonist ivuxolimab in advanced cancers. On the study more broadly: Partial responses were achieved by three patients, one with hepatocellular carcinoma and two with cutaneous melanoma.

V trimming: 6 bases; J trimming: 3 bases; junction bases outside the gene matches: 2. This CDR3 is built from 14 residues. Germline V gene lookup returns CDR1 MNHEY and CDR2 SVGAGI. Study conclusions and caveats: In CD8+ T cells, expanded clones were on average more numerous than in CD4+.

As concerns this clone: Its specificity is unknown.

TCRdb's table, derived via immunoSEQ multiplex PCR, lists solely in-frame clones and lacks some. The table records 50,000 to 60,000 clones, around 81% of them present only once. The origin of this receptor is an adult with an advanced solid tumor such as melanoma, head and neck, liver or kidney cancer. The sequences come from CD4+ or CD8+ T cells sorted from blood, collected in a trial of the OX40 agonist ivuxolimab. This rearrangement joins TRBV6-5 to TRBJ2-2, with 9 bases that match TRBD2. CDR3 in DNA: TGTGCCAGCAGAGTAGCGGGAGACACCGGGGAGCTGTTTTTT. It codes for CASRVAGDTGELFF.